The 14 T cell receptor beta chains below were found in one sample sequenced in a study of vaccination effects on CD4 cells after COVID-19 (dated by TCRdb to 2022 to 2024). The receptor library was made with the immunoSEQ multiplex PCR assay. Drawn from immuneACCESS, this table holds only the in-frame rearrangements with V and J called that TCRdb kept. Clones are partly lost; checked studies trace under half to an unresolved V gene and leave the rest unexplained. Present in this sample are roughly 50,000 clones, nearly 80% of which were seen just once. Roughly 5.6% of the sample goes to the ten largest clones. The antigens these receptors bind are not known. The ViraFEST assay stimulated PBMC with viral peptide pools and then used TCR sequencing to identify antigen-specific CD4+ T cell clonotypes by expansion. After approximately 11 days of culture, CD4+ T cells were isolated with the EasySep CD4+ T cell isolation kit. Negative nucleocapsid antibody results before and after vaccination confirmed that the healthy vaccine recipients had no prior SARS-CoV-2 infection.

This sample comprised CD4+ T cells from PBMCs cultured with HCoV-OC43 spike peptides, obtained before COVID-19 vaccination. Sample cell subset or site, as interpreted from the label and publication: HCoV-OC43 spike overlapping peptide pool stimulation. Source of these receptors: a human donor who received a COVID-19 vaccine.

The chain has TRBV7-2 and TRBJ2-3; D ambiguous. The germline CDR1 and CDR2 sequences are SGHTA and FQGNSA. The CDR3 loop spans 14 amino acids. V was cut by 4 bases and J by 0 bases, with 8 bases left in between. The chain's CDR3 is CASSSLTSTDTQYF. DNA for the CDR3: TGTGCCAGCAGCTCCCTCACTAGCACAGATACGCAGTATTTT.

The chain couples TRBV12-3 or TRBV12-4 to TRBJ2-7; TRBD1 or TRBD2 may be the D gene (5 bases each). The CDR3 runs 13 residues. Trimming stripped 5 bases from V and 3 bases from J, with 11 bases between. The CDR3 coding sequence is TGTGCCAGCAGTACTGGGGGTAGCTACGAGCAGTACGTC. Translating gives CASSTGGSYEQYV.

CDR3 bases: TGTGCCAGCAGCCTTGGACTAGCGGGGACGATGGAGACCCAGTACTTC. Its protein product is CASSLGLAGTMETQYF. The gene calls are TRBV11-2 and TRBJ2-5; 12 bases match TRBD2. Looked up from germline, CDR1 is SGHAT and CDR2 is FQNNGV. The CDR3 contains 16 residues. Trimming took 5 bases from V and 5 from J; bases not matched to a gene: 9.

The V and J genes are TRBV5-1 and TRBJ1-3; D not resolved. V gave up 2 bases and J gave up 3 bases, with 6 bases separating them. Germline CDR1 and CDR2: SGHRS and YFSETQ. The CDR3 extends over 13 amino acids. CDR3 sequence reads: CASSLVYGNTIYF. CDR3 DNA: TGCGCCAGCAGCTTAGTATATGGAAACACCATATATTTT.

The chain carries TRBV19 and TRBJ1-2, with 7 bases matching TRBD1. Germline V CDR1 and CDR2: LNHDA, SQIVND (reference sequence). CDR3 size: 12 residues. The J segment lost 4 bases and the V segment lost 11 bases, leaving 7 bases of the junction unmatched. The CDR3 spells CAVGQPIYGYTF. The CDR3 region has the DNA TGTGCCGTGGGACAGCCGATCTATGGCTACACCTTC.

This clone was detected once. The chain is built from TRBV6-5 and TRBJ1-1, with a tentative D call TRBD1 (5 bases). Trimming pared 6 bases from V and 6 bases from J, leaving 11 bases between. Germline lookup yields CDR1 MNHEY and CDR2 SVGAGI. CDR3 length: 12 residues. In nucleotides, the CDR3 is TGTGCCAGCAGACTCGGACAAGCTGAAGCTTTCTTT. It codes for CASRLGQAEAFF.

V gene TRBV7-2 combines with J gene TRBJ2-3; tentative D call: TRBD2 (7 bases). V was shortened by 5 bases and J by 4 bases, with 19 bases between the two germline ends. CDR1 is SGHTA and CDR2 is FQGNSA in the germline V gene. The CDR3 is 16 residues long. CDR3 bases: TGTGCCAGCAGCCCACCGGCCGGGGGGCGGGCAGATACGCAGTATTTT. This encodes CASSPPAGGRADTQYF.

The chain couples TRBV5-4 to TRBJ2-3, with 7 bases aligning to TRBD1. The germline CDR1 and CDR2 sequences are SGHNT and YYREEE (reference sequence). V lost 4 bases to trimming and J lost 2 bases; unmatched junction nucleotides: 10. The CDR3 length is 16 residues. The CDR3 reads CASSTPGTVDTDTQYF. DNA of the CDR3: TGTGCCAGCAGCACTCCGGGGACAGTAGACACAGATACGCAGTATTTT. Full variable domain (remainder filled in from reference TRBV5-4 and TRBJ2-3): ETGVTQSPTHLIKTRGQQVTLRCSSQSGHNTVSWYQQALGQGPQFIFQYYREEENGRGNFPPRFSGLQFPNYSSELNVNALELDDSALYLCASSTPGTVDTDTQYFGPGTRLTVL.

This sequence joins TRBV5-1 and TRBJ2-3; D might be TRBD2 (6 bases). CDR3 length: 13 amino acids. Trimming stripped 3 bases from V and 6 bases from J, with 11 bases between. Germline values: CDR1 SGHRS, CDR2 YFSETQ. The CDR3 reads CASSSRGSDTQYF. In nucleotides, the CDR3 is TGCGCCAGCAGCTCCCGGGGGTCGGATACGCAGTATTTT.

V usage is TRBV24-1 and J usage is TRBJ2-1, with D hard to call. This CDR3 spans 11 amino acids. Germline-derived CDR1 and CDR2 are KGHDR and SFDVKD. V lost 6 bases to trimming and J lost 9 bases, with 8 bases between them. The DNA for the CDR3 is TGTGCCACCAGTCAGGCCGGTGAGCAGTTCTTC. It yields the protein CATSQAGEQFF.

This clone was seen a few times. For the CDR3, the DNA is TGTGCCAGCCTATTACAGGGGACCTATGGCTACACCTTC. This sequence encodes CASLLQGTYGYTF. The chain couples TRBV19 to TRBJ1-2; 7 bases agree with TRBD1. With 9 bases clipped from V and 4 bases from J, the junction kept 8 bases outside the gene matches. Germline V CDR1 and CDR2: LNHDA, SQIVND (reference sequence). The length of the CDR3 is 13 residues. Drawing the rest from reference TRBV19 and TRBJ1-2, the complete variable domain is DGGITQSPKYLFRKEGQNVTLSCEQNLNHDAMYWYRQDPGQGLRLIYYSQIVNDFQKGDIAEGYSVSREKKESFPLTVTSAQKNPTAFYLCASLLQGTYGYTFGSGTRLTVV.

This clone came up once. The chain uses TRBV9 and TRBJ2-3, with D uncertain. Germline lookup yields CDR1 SGDLS and CDR2 YYNGEE. This CDR3 has 12 amino acids. The ends were cut back, 2 bases at V and 4 bases at J, with 5 bases in the middle. Here the CDR3 reads CASSVSADTQYF. The DNA for the CDR3 is TGTGCCAGCAGCGTCTCTGCAGATACGCAGTATTTT.

The chain couples TRBV19 to TRBJ1-2; 7 bases agree with TRBD1. The CDR3 runs 14 residues. J lost 7 bases, V lost 5 bases, and 10 bases had no gene match. Germline assignment: CDR1 LNHDA and CDR2 SQIVND (reference sequence). CDR3 bases: TGTGCCAGTAGTGTCGAGGGGACAGATTCTGGCTACACCTTC. Translating it yields CASSVEGTDSGYTF. Drawing the rest from reference TRBV19 and TRBJ1-2, the complete variable domain is DGGITQSPKYLFRKEGQNVTLSCEQNLNHDAMYWYRQDPGQGLRLIYYSQIVNDFQKGDIAEGYSVSREKKESFPLTVTSAQKNPTAFYLCASSVEGTDSGYTFGSGTRLTVV.

The V call is TRBV5-6, the J call TRBJ1-2; the D is unclear. The CDR3 totals 14 residues. V was cut by 3 bases and J by 10 bases, with 19 bases left in between. The V gene's germline CDR1 is SGHDT and CDR2 YYEEEE. CDR3 residues: CASSSRGSGDDYTF. CDR3 nucleotide sequence: TGTGCCAGCAGCTCCCGCGGATCCGGGGATGACTACACCTTC.